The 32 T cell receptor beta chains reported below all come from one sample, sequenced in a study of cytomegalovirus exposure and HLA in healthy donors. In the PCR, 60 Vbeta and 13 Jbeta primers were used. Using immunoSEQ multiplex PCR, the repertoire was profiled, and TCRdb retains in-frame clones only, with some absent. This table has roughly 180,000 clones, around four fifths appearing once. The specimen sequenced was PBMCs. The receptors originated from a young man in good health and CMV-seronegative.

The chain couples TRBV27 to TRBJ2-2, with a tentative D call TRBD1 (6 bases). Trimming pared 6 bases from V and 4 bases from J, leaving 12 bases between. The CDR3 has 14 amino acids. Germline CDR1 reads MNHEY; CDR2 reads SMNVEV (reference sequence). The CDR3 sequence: CASSPGQRTGELFF. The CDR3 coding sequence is TGTGCCAGCAGCCCCGGACAGCGCACCGGGGAGCTGTTTTTT.

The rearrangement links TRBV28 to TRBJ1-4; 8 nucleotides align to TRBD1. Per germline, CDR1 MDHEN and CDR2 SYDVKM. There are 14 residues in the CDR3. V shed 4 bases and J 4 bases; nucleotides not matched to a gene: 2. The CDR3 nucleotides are TGTGCCAGCAGTTGGGGACAGGTTAATGAAAAACTGTTTTTT. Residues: CASSWGQVNEKLFF. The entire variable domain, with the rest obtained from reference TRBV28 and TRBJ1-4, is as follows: DVKVTQSSRYLVKRTGEKVFLECVQDMDHENMFWYRQDPGLGLRLIYFSYDVKMKEKGDIPEGYSVSREKKERFSLILESASTNQTSMYLCASSWGQVNEKLFFGSGTQLSVL.

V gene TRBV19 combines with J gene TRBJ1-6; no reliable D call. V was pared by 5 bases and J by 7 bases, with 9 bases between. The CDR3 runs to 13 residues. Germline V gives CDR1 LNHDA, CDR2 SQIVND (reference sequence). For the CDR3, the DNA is TGTGCCAGTAGTTCTCAGGTGAATTCACCCCTCCACTTT. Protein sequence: CASSSQVNSPLHF.

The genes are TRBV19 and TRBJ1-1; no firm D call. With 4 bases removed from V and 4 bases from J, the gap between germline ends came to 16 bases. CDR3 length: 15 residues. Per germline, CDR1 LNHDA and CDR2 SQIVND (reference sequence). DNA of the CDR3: TGTGCCAGTAGTACCGGGGTGACGTTAGGCACTGAAGCTTTCTTT. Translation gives CASSTGVTLGTEAFF.

CDR3 loop: CATSRDLRGLETQYF. The CDR3 DNA sequence: TGTGCCACCAGCAGAGATTTAAGGGGGCTCGAGACCCAGTACTTC. The chain couples TRBV15 to TRBJ2-5, with TRBD1 matching 7 bases. The CDR3 runs to 15 residues. Trimming at V came to 0 bases and at J to 5 bases, leaving 6 bases not matched to a gene. The germline V gene encodes CDR1 LNHNV and CDR2 YYDKDF (reference sequence).

Here the CDR3 reads CASSSGGTGWFEQYF. As DNA, the CDR3 is TGTGCCAGCAGCTCCGGCGGGACAGGGTGGTTCGAGCAGTACTTC. V and J are TRBV7-9 and TRBJ2-7, with 9 bases matching TRBD1. The CDR3 loop spans 15 amino acids. CDR1 and CDR2 from the germline V gene are SEHNR and FQNEAQ (reference sequence). J lost 6 bases, V lost 4 bases, and 10 bases had no gene match. The complete variable domain, with remaining parts taken from reference TRBV7-9 and TRBJ2-7, reads DTGVSQNPRHKITKRGQNVTFRCDPISEHNRLYWYRQTLGQGPEFLTYFQNEAQLEKSRLLSDRFSAERPKGSFSTLEIQRTEQGDSAMYLCASSSGGTGWFEQYFGPGTRLTVT.

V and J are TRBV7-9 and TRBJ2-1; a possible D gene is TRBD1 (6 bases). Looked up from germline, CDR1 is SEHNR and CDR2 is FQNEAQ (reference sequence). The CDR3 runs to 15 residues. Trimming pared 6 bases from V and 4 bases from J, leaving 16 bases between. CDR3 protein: CASSTRTVSYNEQFF. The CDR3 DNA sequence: TGTGCCAGCAGTACGAGGACAGTGTCATACAATGAGCAGTTCTTC.

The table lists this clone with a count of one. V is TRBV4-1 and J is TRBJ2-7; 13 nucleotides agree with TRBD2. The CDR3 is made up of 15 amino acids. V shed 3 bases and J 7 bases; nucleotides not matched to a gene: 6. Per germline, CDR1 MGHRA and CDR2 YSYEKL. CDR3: CASSHPQGLAGEQYF. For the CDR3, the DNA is TGCGCCAGCAGCCACCCCCAGGGACTAGCGGGAGAGCAGTACTTC.

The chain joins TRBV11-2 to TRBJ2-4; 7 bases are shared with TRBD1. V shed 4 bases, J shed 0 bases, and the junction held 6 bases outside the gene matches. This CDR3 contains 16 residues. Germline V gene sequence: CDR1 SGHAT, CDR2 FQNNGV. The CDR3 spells CASSSWDRGAKNIQYF. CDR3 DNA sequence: TGTGCCAGCAGCTCCTGGGACAGAGGAGCCAAAAACATTCAGTACTTC.

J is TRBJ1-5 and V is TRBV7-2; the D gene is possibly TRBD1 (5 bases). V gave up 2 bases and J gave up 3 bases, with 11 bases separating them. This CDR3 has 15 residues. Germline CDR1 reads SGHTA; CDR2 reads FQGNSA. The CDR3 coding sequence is TGTGCCAGCAGCTTAACGAGACAGATCAATCAGCCCCAGCATTTT. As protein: CASSLTRQINQPQHF.

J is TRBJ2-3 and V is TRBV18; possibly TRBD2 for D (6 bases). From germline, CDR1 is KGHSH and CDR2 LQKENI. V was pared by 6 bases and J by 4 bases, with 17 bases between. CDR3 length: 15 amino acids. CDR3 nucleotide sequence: TGTGCCAGCTCGGACCGCGGGACCGTTGCAGATACGCAGTATTTT. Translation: CASSDRGTVADTQYF.

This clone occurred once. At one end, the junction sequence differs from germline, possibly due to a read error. The CDR3 loop reads CASSPTGVTEVFF. The CDR3 coding sequence is TGTGCCAGCTCACCCACAGGGGTCACTGAAGTTTTCTTT. This chain connects TRBV18 to TRBJ1-1; 7 bases align to TRBD1. CDR3 size: 13 residues. Germline CDR1 and CDR2: KGHSH and LQKENI.

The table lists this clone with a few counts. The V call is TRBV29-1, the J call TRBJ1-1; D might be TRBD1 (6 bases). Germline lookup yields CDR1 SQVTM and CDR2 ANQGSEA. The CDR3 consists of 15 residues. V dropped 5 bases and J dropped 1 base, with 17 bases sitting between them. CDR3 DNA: TGCAGCGTTCTACTGATGGGGGCGGGGAACACTGAAGCTTTCTTT. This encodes CSVLLMGAGNTEAFF.

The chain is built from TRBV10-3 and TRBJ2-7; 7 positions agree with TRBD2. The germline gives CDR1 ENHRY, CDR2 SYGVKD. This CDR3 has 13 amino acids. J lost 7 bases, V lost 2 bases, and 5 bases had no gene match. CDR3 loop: CAISEGDYEEQYF. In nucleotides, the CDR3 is TGTGCCATCAGTGAGGGGGACTACGAGGAGCAGTACTTC.

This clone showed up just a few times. The CDR3 here is CAWRRLLTGEQYF. DNA of the CDR3: TGTGCCTGGAGAAGGCTACTTACAGGGGAGCAGTACTTC. This chain joins TRBV30 and TRBJ2-7; the D gene is possibly TRBD1 (6 bases). V lost 3 bases to trimming and J lost 7 bases, with 16 bases between them. Germline CDR1 GTSNPN, CDR2 SVGIG (reference sequence). The CDR3 length is 13 residues.

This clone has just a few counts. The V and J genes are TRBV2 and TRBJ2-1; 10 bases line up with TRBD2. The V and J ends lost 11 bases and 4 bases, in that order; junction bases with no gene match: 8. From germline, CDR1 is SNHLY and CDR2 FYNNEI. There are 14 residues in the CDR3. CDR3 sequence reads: CAGRAGGRYNEQFF. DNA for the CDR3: TGTGCCGGAAGAGCGGGGGGGCGGTACAATGAGCAGTTCTTC.

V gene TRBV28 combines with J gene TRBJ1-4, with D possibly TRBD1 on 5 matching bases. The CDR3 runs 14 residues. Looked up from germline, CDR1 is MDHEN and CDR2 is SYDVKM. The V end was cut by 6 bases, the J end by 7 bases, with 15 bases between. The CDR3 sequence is CASRTSGFGEKLFF. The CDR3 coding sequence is TGTGCCAGCAGGACCTCAGGGTTCGGTGAAAAACTGTTTTTT.

CDR3 sequence reads: CASSFNPGLANTGELFF. CDR3 in DNA: TGTGCCAGCAGCTTTAACCCGGGACTAGCGAACACCGGGGAGCTGTTTTTT. The J gene is TRBJ2-2, the V gene TRBV7-6, with 8 bases lining up with TRBD2. CDR1 and CDR2 (germline): SGHVS, FNYEAQ. J gave up 0 bases and V 3 bases, and 6 bases lay outside the gene matches. The CDR3 runs 17 residues. The entire variable domain, with the rest obtained from reference TRBV7-6 and TRBJ2-2, is as follows: GAGVSQSPRYKVTKRGQDVALRCDPISGHVSLYWYRQALGQGPEFLTYFNYEAQQDKSGLPNDRFSAERPEGSISTLTIQRTEQRDSAMYRCASSFNPGLANTGELFFGEGSRLTVL.

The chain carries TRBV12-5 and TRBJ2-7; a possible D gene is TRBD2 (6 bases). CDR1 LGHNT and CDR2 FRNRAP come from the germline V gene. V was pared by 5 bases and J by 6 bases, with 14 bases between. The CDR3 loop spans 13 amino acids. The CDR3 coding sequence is TGTGCTAGTGGTCCCAACCAGGGAGGCGAGCAGTACTTC. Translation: CASGPNQGGEQYF.

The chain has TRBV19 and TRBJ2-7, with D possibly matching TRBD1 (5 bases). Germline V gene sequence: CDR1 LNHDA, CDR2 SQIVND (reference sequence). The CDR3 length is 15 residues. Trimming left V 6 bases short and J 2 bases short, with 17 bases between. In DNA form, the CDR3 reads TGTGCCAGTAGGTTAAGCTTGGGGCTGGCCTACGAGCAGTACTTC. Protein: CASRLSLGLAYEQYF.

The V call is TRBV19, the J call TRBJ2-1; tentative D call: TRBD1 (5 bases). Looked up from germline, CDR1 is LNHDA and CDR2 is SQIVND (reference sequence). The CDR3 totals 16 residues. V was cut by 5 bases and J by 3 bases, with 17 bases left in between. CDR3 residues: CASSLQGGSFYNEQFF. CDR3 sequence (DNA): TGTGCCAGTAGTCTCCAGGGTGGATCCTTCTACAATGAGCAGTTCTTC.

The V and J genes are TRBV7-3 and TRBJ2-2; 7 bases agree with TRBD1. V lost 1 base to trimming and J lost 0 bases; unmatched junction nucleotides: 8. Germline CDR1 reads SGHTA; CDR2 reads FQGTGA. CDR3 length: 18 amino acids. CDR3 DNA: TGTGCCAGCAGCTTAAATCGACAGGGCCGATCGAACACCGGGGAGCTGTTTTTT. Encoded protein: CASSLNRQGRSNTGELFF.

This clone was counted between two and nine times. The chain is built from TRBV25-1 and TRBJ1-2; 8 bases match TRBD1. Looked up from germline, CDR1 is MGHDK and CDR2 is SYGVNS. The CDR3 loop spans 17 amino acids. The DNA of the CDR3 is TGTGCGTCCACCGTTCTTACCGGGACAGGAAAGTCCTATGGCTACACCTTC. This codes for CASTVLTGTGKSYGYTF.

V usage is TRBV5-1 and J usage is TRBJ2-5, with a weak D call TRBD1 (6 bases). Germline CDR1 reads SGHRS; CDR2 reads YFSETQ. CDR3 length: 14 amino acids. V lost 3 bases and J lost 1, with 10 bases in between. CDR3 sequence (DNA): TGCGCCAGCAGCTCCGGGACACCCCAAGAGACCCAGTACTTC. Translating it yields CASSSGTPQETQYF.

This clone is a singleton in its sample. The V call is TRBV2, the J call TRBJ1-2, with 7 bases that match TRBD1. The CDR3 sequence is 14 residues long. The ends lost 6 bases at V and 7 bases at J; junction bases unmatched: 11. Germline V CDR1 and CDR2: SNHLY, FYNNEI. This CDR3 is CASSPTGLGFGYTF. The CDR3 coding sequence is TGTGCCAGCAGCCCGACAGGGCTCGGGTTTGGCTACACCTTC.

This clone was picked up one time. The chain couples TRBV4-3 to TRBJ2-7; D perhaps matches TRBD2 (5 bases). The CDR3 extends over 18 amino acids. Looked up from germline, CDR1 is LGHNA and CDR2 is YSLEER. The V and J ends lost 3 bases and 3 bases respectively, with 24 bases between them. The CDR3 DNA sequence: TGCGCCAGCAGCCACCGGGTTACGGACTGGCAGGTAGGCTACGAGCAGTACTTC. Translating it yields CASSHRVTDWQVGYEQYF.

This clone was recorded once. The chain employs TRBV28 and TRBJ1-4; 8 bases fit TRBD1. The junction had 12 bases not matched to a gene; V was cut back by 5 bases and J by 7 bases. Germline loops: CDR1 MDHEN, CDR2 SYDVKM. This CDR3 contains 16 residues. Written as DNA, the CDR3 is TGTGCCAGCAGTGTCCTAACCGGGACAGGCGGTGAAAAACTGTTTTTT. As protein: CASSVLTGTGGEKLFF.

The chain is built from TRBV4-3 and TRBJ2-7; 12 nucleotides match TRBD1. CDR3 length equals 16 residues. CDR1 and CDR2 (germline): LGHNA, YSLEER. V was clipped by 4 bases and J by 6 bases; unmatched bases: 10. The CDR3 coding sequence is TGCGCCAGCAGCCGCCGGGGCTCGGGACAGGGGGCCGAGCAGTACTTC. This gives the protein CASSRRGSGQGAEQYF.

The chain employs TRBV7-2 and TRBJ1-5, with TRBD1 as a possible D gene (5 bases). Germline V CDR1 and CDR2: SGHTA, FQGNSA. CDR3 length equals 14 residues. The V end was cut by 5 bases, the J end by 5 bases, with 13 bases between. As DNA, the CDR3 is TGTGCCAGCAGCCGAGACTCAGGGCATCAGCCCCAGCATTTT. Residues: CASSRDSGHQPQHF.

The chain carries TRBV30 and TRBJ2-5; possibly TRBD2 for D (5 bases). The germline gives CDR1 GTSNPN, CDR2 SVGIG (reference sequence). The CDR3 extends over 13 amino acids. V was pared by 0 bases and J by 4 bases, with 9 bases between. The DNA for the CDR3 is TGTGCCTGGAGTGTATCGGGGTCAGAGACCCAGTACTTC. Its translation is CAWSVSGSETQYF.

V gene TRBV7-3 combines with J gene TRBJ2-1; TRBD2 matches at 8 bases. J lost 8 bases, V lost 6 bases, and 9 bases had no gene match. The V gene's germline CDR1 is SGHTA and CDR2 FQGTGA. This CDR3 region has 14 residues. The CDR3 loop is CASSPGGRFYEQFF. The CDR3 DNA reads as TGTGCCAGCAGTCCTGGCGGGAGGTTCTATGAGCAGTTCTTC. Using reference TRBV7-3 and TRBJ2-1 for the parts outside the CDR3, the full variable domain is GAGVSQTPSNKVTEKGKYVELRCDPISGHTALYWYRQSLGQGPEFLIYFQGTGAADDSGLPNDRFFAVRPEGSVSTLKIQRTERGDSAVYLCASSPGGRFYEQFFGPGTRLTVL.

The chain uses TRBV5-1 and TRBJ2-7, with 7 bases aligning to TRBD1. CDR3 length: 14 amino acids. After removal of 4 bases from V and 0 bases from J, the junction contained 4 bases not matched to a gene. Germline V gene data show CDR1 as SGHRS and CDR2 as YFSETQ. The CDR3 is CASSRDRSSYEQYF. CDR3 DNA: TGCGCCAGCAGCCGGGACAGAAGCTCCTACGAGCAGTACTTC.